Below, 2 T cell receptor beta chains from the same sample are listed, as sequenced in a study of cytomegalovirus exposure and HLA in healthy donors. The study ran its PCR with 60 Vbeta and 13 Jbeta primers. Assay: immunoSEQ multiplex PCR; the TCRdb copy retains only in-frame clones and omits some. Among 95,000 to 150,000 clones, about 80% were seen once, and the ten largest hold 8% to 9%. The source material was PBMCs. The source of these receptors is a female donor in good health and CMV-seropositive.

This chain connects TRBV9 to TRBJ2-2; the match to TRBD2 covers 8 bases. From germline, CDR1 is SGDLS and CDR2 YYNGEE. The CDR3 is made up of 16 amino acids. Trimming took 2 bases from V and 9 from J; bases not matched to a gene: 12. The CDR3 loop reads CASSVEGTSDSRELFF. CDR3 in DNA: TGTGCCAGCAGCGTTGAGGGGACTAGTGATTCGAGGGAGCTGTTTTTT.

The V gene is TRBV7-2, the J gene TRBJ2-3; 16 bases agree with TRBD2. This CDR3 region has 16 residues. The J segment lost 10 bases and the V segment lost 5 bases, leaving 9 bases of the junction unmatched. CDR1 is SGHTA and CDR2 is FQGNSA in the germline V gene. Written as DNA, the CDR3 is TGTGCCAGCAGCATCCCGGGACTAGCGGGGGGGCCAGCGCAGTATTTT. It codes for CASSIPGLAGGPAQYF.